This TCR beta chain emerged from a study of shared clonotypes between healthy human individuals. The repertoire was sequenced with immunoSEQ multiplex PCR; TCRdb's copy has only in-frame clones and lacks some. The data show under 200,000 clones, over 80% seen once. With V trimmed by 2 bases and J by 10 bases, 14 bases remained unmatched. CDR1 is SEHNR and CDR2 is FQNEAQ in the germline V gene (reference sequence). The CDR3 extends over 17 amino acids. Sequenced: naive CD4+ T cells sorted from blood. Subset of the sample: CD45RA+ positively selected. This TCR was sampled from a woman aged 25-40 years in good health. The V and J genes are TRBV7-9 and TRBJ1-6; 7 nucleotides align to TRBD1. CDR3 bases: TGTGCCAGCAGCTTACCCAACCGACAGGGCGTTCGGTCACCCCTCCACTTT. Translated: CASSLPNRQGVRSPLHF.